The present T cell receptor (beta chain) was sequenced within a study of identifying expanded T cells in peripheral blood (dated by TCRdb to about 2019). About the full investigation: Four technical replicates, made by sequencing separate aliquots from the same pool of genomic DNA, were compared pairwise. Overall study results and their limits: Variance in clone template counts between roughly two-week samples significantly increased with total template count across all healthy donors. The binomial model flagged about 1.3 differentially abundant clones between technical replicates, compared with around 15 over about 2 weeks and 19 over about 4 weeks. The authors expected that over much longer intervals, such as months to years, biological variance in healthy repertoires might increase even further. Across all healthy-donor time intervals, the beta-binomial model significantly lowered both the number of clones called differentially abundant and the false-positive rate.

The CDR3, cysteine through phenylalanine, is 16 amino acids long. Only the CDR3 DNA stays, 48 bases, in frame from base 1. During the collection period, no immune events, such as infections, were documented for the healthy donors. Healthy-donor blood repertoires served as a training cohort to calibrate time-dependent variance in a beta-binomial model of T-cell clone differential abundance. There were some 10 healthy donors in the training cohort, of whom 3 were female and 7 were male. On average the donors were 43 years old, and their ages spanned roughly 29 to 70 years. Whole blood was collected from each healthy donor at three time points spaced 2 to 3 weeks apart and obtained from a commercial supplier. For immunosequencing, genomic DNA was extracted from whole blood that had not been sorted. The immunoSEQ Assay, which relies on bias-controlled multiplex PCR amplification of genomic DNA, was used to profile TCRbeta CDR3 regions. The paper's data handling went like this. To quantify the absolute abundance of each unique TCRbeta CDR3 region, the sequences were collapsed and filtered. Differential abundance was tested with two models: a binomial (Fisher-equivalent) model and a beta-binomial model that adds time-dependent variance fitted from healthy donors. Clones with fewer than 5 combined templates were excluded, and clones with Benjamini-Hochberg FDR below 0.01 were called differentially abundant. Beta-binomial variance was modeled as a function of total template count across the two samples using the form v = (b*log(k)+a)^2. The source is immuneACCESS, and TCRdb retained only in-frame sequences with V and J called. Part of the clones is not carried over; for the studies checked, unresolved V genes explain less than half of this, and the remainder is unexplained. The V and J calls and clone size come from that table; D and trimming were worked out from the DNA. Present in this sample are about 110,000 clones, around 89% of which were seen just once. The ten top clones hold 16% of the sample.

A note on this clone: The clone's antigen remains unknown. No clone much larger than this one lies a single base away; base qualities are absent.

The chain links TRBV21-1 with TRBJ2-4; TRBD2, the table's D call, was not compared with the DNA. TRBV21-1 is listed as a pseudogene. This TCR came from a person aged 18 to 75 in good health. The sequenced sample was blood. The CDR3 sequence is CASSLGRLAGVCIQYF. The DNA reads TGTGCCAGCAGTCTCGGAAGACTAGCGGGGGTGTGCATTCAGTACTTC.